Detailed here is one T cell receptor delta chain. A much larger clone lies a single base off, so this may be a read error. Other DNA variants within this sample encode the same CDR3. The entry originates in a study of human gamma delta and Vdelta1 T cells. Germline V gene lookup returns CDR1 TSWWSYY and CDR2 QGS. The CDR3 extends over 20 amino acids. TCRdb re-called clones from the PCR reads using CATT. The sample has about 740 delta-chain clones; 28% are singletons. Sequenced material: Vdelta1 gamma-delta T cells from blood. The sequence was obtained from a human donor in good health. The chain carries TRDV1 and TRDJ1; TRDD3 is a possible D gene (5 bases). CDR3: CALGELRSAQLVAYTDKLIF. The CDR3 DNA is TGTGCTCTTGGAGAACTACGTTCAGCTCAACTGGTCGCGTACACCGATAAACTCATCTTT.